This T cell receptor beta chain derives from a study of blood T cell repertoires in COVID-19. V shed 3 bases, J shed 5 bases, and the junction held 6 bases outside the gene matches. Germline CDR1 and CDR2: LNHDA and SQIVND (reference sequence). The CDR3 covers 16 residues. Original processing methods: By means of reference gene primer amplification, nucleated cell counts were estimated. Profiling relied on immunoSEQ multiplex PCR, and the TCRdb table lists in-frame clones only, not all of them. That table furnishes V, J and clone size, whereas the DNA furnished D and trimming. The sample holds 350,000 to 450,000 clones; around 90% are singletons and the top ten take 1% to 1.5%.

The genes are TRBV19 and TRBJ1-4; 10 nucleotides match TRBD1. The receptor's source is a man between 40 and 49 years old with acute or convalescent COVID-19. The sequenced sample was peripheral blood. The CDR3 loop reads CASSIGQGGRNEKLFF. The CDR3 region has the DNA TGTGCCAGTAGTATCGGACAGGGGGGACGAAATGAAAAACTGTTTTTT.